The 24 T cell receptor beta chains reported below all come from one sample, sequenced in a study of cytomegalovirus exposure and HLA in healthy donors. The PCR made use of 60 Vbeta and 13 Jbeta primers. Here immunoSEQ multiplex PCR was the method, and the copy in TCRdb shows in-frame clones only, minus some. The sample gives more than 100,000 clones, roughly 80% of which show up once; 0.24% is in the top ten. Sequences were obtained from PBMCs. These receptors were obtained from a man aged 50-59 years in good health and CMV-seronegative.

This clone appeared once. The DNA of the CDR3 is TGCGCCAGCAGCCAAGACCTAGGTCGGGGATCTGGGGAGCTGTTTTTT. The encoded protein is CASSQDLGRGSGELFF. The chain is built from TRBV4-3 and TRBJ2-2, with D possibly being TRBD2 (5 bases). Germline CDR1 is LGHNA and CDR2 is YSLEER. The CDR3 is made up of 16 amino acids. The V end was cut by 0 bases, the J end by 8 bases, with 16 bases between.

This chain links TRBV6-5 with TRBJ2-5, with 8 positions matching TRBD2. The tail of the sequence fits TRBJ2-7 better, so the J call may be wrong. CDR3 length equals 16 residues. CDR1 is MNHEY and CDR2 is SVGAGI in the germline V gene. CDR3 DNA: TGTGCCAGCAGTTACTCCGGGCTAGCGGGCTCCTACGAGCAGTACTTC. Translating gives CASSYSGLAGSYEQYF.

The chain couples TRBV7-9 to TRBJ2-1; no reliable D call. The CDR3 has 14 residues. Germline values: CDR1 SEHNR, CDR2 FQNEAQ (reference sequence). V was clipped by 3 bases and J by 3 bases, with 9 bases between them. In nucleotides, the CDR3 is TGTGCCAGCAGCTTGGCGGAGTTCTACAATGAGCAGTTCTTC. Its translation is CASSLAEFYNEQFF.

The chain is built from TRBV27 and TRBJ2-3; 12 positions match TRBD2. The germline CDR1 and CDR2 sequences are MNHEY and SMNVEV (reference sequence). Trimming at V came to 6 bases and at J to 2 bases, leaving 6 bases not matched to a gene. The CDR3 totals 16 residues. CDR3 loop: CASRVLAGGPTDTQYF. The CDR3 DNA reads TGTGCCAGCAGGGTTCTAGCGGGAGGGCCCACAGATACGCAGTATTTT.

The chain employs TRBV19 and TRBJ1-1; the D gene is possibly TRBD1 (6 bases). Germline V gene lookup returns CDR1 LNHDA and CDR2 SQIVND (reference sequence). V lost 3 bases, J lost 4 bases, and 12 bases lay in between. This CDR3 contains 14 residues. CDR3 residues: CASSIGGGGTEAFF. Written as DNA, the CDR3 is TGTGCCAGTAGTATCGGGGGGGGCGGCACTGAAGCTTTCTTT.

J is TRBJ1-5 and V is TRBV27; D ambiguous. The CDR3 loop spans 13 amino acids. Trimming left V 7 bases short and J 1 base short, with 8 bases between. Germline V gene lookup returns CDR1 MNHEY and CDR2 SMNVEV (reference sequence). CDR3 region: CASTGLSNQPQHF. CDR3 sequence (DNA): TGTGCCAGCACCGGGTTGAGCAATCAGCCCCAGCATTTT.

This clone showed up just once. V is TRBV19 and J is TRBJ1-5; perhaps TRBD1 as D (5 bases). Per germline, CDR1 LNHDA and CDR2 SQIVND (reference sequence). V was trimmed by 5 bases and J by 0 bases, leaving 14 bases between them. The CDR3 is made up of 16 amino acids. The CDR3 DNA reads TGTGCCAGTAGTGTCGGGGGGGAGATTAGCAATCAGCCCCAGCATTTT. Encoded protein: CASSVGGEISNQPQHF.

This clone was counted once. The chain links TRBV25-1 to TRBJ1-5, with 9 bases that match TRBD1. V was clipped by 3 bases and J by 5 bases; unmatched bases: 8. There are 16 residues in the CDR3. The germline CDR1 and CDR2 sequences are MGHDK and SYGVNS. The CDR3 DNA follows: TGTGCCAGCAGTGAGAGCCGGGACAGGGCCTATCAGCCCCAGCATTTT. Its protein product is CASSESRDRAYQPQHF.

The chain couples TRBV11-1 to TRBJ2-5; 8 positions agree with TRBD1. V was clipped by 10 bases and J by 5 bases; unmatched bases: 6. This CDR3 comprises 12 residues. CDR1 and CDR2 (germline): SGHAT, FQDESV (reference sequence). The CDR3 spells CATQTGAETQYF. CDR3 nucleotide sequence: TGTGCCACCCAGACAGGGGCTGAGACCCAGTACTTC. The full variable domain, with the rest looked up from reference TRBV11-1 and TRBJ2-5, is EAEVAQSPRYKITEKSQAVAFWCDPISGHATLYWYRQILGQGPELLVQFQDESVVDDSQLPKDRFSAERLKGVDSTLKIQPAELGDSAMYLCATQTGAETQYFGPGTRLLVL.

The rearrangement uses TRBV5-4 and TRBJ2-7; 7 bases align to TRBD1. This CDR3 contains 15 residues. Germline V lookup: CDR1 SGHNT, CDR2 YYREEE (reference sequence). V dropped 5 bases and J dropped 0; count of bases not matched to a gene: 8. CDR3 nucleotide sequence: TGTGCCAGCAGTCTCAAGACAGGGTTCTCCTACGAGCAGTACTTC. It yields the protein CASSLKTGFSYEQYF.

The chain joins TRBV30 to TRBJ2-5; D ambiguous. Matching the DNA end better, TRBJ2-7 makes the J call doubtful. The CDR3 is 11 residues long. From germline, CDR1 is GTSNPN and CDR2 SVGIG (reference sequence). For the CDR3, the DNA is TGTGCCAGGCGTGTCTCCTACGAGCAGTACTTC. Protein: CARRVSYEQYF.

The chain has TRBV7-9 and TRBJ2-1, with TRBD2 matching 8 bases. CDR1 and CDR2 (germline): SEHNR, FQNEAQ (reference sequence). The CDR3 has 14 residues. V lost 5 bases to trimming and J lost 7 bases; unmatched junction nucleotides: 7. As DNA, the CDR3 is TGTGCCAGCAGCATCGGGGGGGGTCAGAATGAGCAGTTCTTC. Amino acids: CASSIGGGQNEQFF.

The chain has TRBV4-3 and TRBJ1-1, with D maybe TRBD1 (5 bases). This CDR3 contains 12 residues. Per germline, CDR1 LGHNA and CDR2 YSLEER. Between the trimmed V and J ends, which lost 4 bases and 4 bases, there was a span of 7 bases. This chain's CDR3 is CASSLGATEAFF. The CDR3 DNA sequence: TGCGCCAGCAGCCTAGGGGCCACTGAAGCTTTCTTT.

The chain employs TRBV7-2 and TRBJ1-2; D unclear. The CDR3 loop spans 13 amino acids. Germline V gives CDR1 SGHTA, CDR2 FQGNSA. Trimming stripped 5 bases from V and 8 bases from J, with 15 bases between. The CDR3 loop reads CASSPGQLRGYTF. CDR3 DNA sequence: TGTGCCAGCAGCCCGGGTCAGCTAAGGGGCTACACCTTC. The full variable domain, in which reference TRBV7-2 and TRBJ1-2 provide the parts outside the CDR3, is GAGVSQSPSNKVTEKGKDVELRCDPISGHTALYWYRQSLGQGLEFLIYFQGNSAPDKSGLPSDRFSAERTGGSVSTLTIQRTQQEDSAVYLCASSPGQLRGYTFGSGTRLTVV.

The gene calls are TRBV7-2 and TRBJ1-1; D uncertain. The germline V gene has CDR1 SGHTA and CDR2 FQGNSA. V lost 1 base, J lost 4 bases, and 7 bases lay in between. The CDR3 has 13 amino acids. The CDR3 bases are TGTGCCAGCAGCTTAGGAGGCCTCACTGAAGCTTTCTTT. It encodes CASSLGGLTEAFF.

The rearrangement links TRBV5-1 to TRBJ2-1; possibly TRBD1 for D (6 bases). Germline-derived CDR1 and CDR2 are SGHRS and YFSETQ. The CDR3 covers 18 residues. Deletions cut 4 bases from V and 4 bases from J, with 24 bases between. CDR3 region: CASSPLISRTDFYNEQFF. CDR3 nucleotide sequence: TGCGCCAGCAGCCCTTTAATTTCCAGGACAGACTTTTACAATGAGCAGTTCTTC. The full variable domain, rest sourced from reference TRBV5-1 and TRBJ2-1, is KAGVTQTPRYLIKTRGQQVTLSCSPISGHRSVSWYQQTPGQGLQFLFEYFSETQRNKGNFPGRFSGRQFSNSRSEMNVSTLELGDSALYLCASSPLISRTDFYNEQFFGPGTRLTVL.

This chain joins TRBV11-2 and TRBJ2-3; TRBD2 matches 7 bases. Unmatched junction bases numbered 9, after V lost 3 bases and J lost 3 bases. The length of the CDR3 is 16 residues. Germline V CDR1 and CDR2: SGHAT, FQNNGV. The CDR3 nucleotides are TGTGCCAGCAGCTTGGGGGGGAGGGCCGAGACAGATACGCAGTATTTT. It encodes CASSLGGRAETDTQYF.

The genes are TRBV12-5 and TRBJ2-2; 9 nucleotides match TRBD2. The CDR3 is made up of 17 amino acids. V lost 7 bases, J lost 0 bases, and 9 bases stayed unmatched. Per the germline V gene, CDR1 is LGHNT and CDR2 is FRNRAP. This CDR3 is CASVISGSPANTGELFF. The DNA for the CDR3 is TGTGCTAGTGTTATTAGCGGGAGTCCTGCGAACACCGGGGAGCTGTTTTTT.

The chain couples TRBV7-3 to TRBJ2-1, with 9 bases lining up with TRBD2. Germline-derived CDR1 and CDR2 are SGHTA and FQGTGA. The ends lost 1 base at V and 7 bases at J; junction bases unmatched: 5. The CDR3 is 15 amino acids. CDR3 region: CASSLIAGVENEQFF. The CDR3 nucleotides are TGTGCCAGCAGCTTAATAGCGGGGGTTGAAAATGAGCAGTTCTTC.

This rearrangement joins TRBV6-1 to TRBJ1-1, with D tentatively TRBD1 (6 bases). There are 16 residues in the CDR3. Trimming removed 3 bases at V and 1 base at J, with 15 bases between. In germline, CDR1 is MNHNS, CDR2 SASEGT. The CDR3 loop reads CASSEDMGAQNTEAFF. CDR3 nucleotide sequence: TGTGCCAGCAGTGAGGATATGGGGGCCCAGAACACTGAAGCTTTCTTT.

The J gene is TRBJ2-3, the V gene TRBV10-3; possible D gene TRBD2, 5 bases. Germline lookup yields CDR1 ENHRY and CDR2 SYGVKD. The CDR3 is 14 residues long. V lost 8 bases and J 0 bases, leaving 12 bases between the germline ends. CDR3 coding DNA: TGTGCCATCCGCGGGCGGACTAGCACAGATACGCAGTATTTT. Translated, it gives CAIRGRTSTDTQYF.

The chain has TRBV7-9 and TRBJ2-2, with 8 bases identical to TRBD1. The CDR3 spans 16 residues. With 5 bases clipped from V and 4 bases from J, the junction kept 9 bases outside the gene matches. Germline CDR1 and CDR2: SEHNR and FQNEAQ (reference sequence). The CDR3 loop is CASSLHGTGGTGELFF. The CDR3 region has the DNA TGTGCCAGCAGCCTACATGGGACAGGAGGCACCGGGGAGCTGTTTTTT.

This clone appeared once. The rearrangement links TRBV25-1 to TRBJ1-2, with D perhaps TRBD1 (6 bases). Germline CDR1 and CDR2: MGHDK and SYGVNS. The CDR3 has 12 residues. V was cut by 8 bases and J by 3 bases, with 10 bases left in between. The CDR3 bases are TGTGCCAGCGCAGACAGGTACTATGGCTACACCTTC. This gives the protein CASADRYYGYTF.

V is TRBV18 and J is TRBJ1-5; D unresolved. Germline V CDR1 and CDR2: KGHSH, LQKENI. The CDR3 has 12 residues. V dropped 5 bases and J dropped 4 bases, with 6 bases sitting between them. CDR3 nucleotides: TGTGCCAGCTCAACAGAGAATCAGCCCCAGCATTTT. Protein sequence: CASSTENQPQHF.